This T cell receptor beta chain was sequenced in a study of cytomegalovirus exposure and HLA in healthy donors. Every donor was a healthy person donating bone marrow. In the case of this clone: The antigen is undetermined.

13 Jbeta primers and 60 Vbeta primers were used for the PCR. Profiled with immunoSEQ multiplex PCR; TCRdb holds only in-frame clones, not every one. The sample carries 140,000 or so clones, about four fifths recorded once. Notes on the study in general: In a later analysis, parvovirus B19, influenza, CMV and Epstein-Barr virus appeared linked to several top co-occurrence clusters.

V dropped 0 bases and J dropped 1 base, with 12 bases sitting between them. Germline CDR1 and CDR2: SGDLS and YYNGEE. CDR3 length equals 16 residues. The J gene is TRBJ2-3, the V gene TRBV9, with D perhaps matching TRBD1 (7 bases). Sequencing used PBMCs. The source is a young woman in good health and CMV-seropositive. CDR3 coding DNA: TGTGCCAGCAGCGTAGTAGGAGGGGGCGGCACAGATACGCAGTATTTT. Translation gives CASSVVGGGGTDTQYF.